The rows below give T cell receptor beta chains drawn from one sample of a study of a mutant IDH1 vaccine in newly diagnosed glioma. TCRdb's table, derived via immunoSEQ multiplex PCR, lists solely in-frame clones and lacks some. Among roughly 51,000 clones, approximately 90% were seen once, and the ten largest hold about 2.2%. The source material was PBMCs, sampled from a glioma patient treated with radiotherapy, temozolomide or both. Receptors were obtained from a man aged 35 to 55 with glioma. The CDR3 runs from the conserved cysteine through the conserved F or W. A D gene is named only where the DNA matches it firmly. Not every row has a clone size; where given, it reads once, few, many or a size class.

v_gene: TRBV7-9; abundance: once; d_gene: .; j_gene: TRBJ2-5; CDR3nt: TGTGCCAGCAGCCCCTGGCGAGATGAAGAGACCCAGTACTTC; CDR3aa: CASSPWRDEETQYF
v_gene: TRBV5-6; abundance: .; d_gene: .; j_gene: TRBJ2-7; CDR3nt: TGTGCCAGCAGCAACCGGGACCTATACAACTACGAGCAGTACTTC; CDR3aa: CASSNRDLYNYEQYF
v_gene: TRBV19; abundance: .; d_gene: TRBD1; j_gene: TRBJ1-4; CDR3nt: TGTGCCAGTAGTGGGGGACAGGGACATGAAAAACTGTTTTTT; CDR3aa: CASSGGQGHEKLFF
v_gene: TRBV27; abundance: .; d_gene: .; j_gene: TRBJ1-3; CDR3nt: TGTGCCAGCAGTTTATCGGCAGGCACCTCTGGAAACACCATATATTTT; CDR3aa: CASSLSAGTSGNTIYF
v_gene: TRBV5-1; abundance: .; d_gene: TRBD1; j_gene: TRBJ1-1; CDR3nt: TGCGCCAGCAGCTTCCAGGGGGCGGGGGACACTGAAGCTTTCTTT; CDR3aa: CASSFQGAGDTEAFF
v_gene: TRBV4-2; abundance: .; d_gene: .; j_gene: TRBJ2-3; CDR3nt: TGTGCCAGCAGCCAAGGGCGGGGCGGGGATACGCAGTATTTT; CDR3aa: CASSQGRGGDTQYF
v_gene: TRBV5-1; abundance: .; d_gene: .; j_gene: TRBJ2-3; CDR3nt: TGCGCCAGCAGCTTGGGTCAGGGGAGCACAGATACGCAGTATTTT; CDR3aa: CASSLGQGSTDTQYF
v_gene: TRBV19; abundance: .; d_gene: .; j_gene: TRBJ2-2; CDR3nt: TGTGCCAGTAGTGCCAGGGGCGGCAGACTCACCGGGGAGCTGTTTTTT; CDR3aa: CASSARGGRLTGELFF
v_gene: TRBV4-1; abundance: once; d_gene: .; j_gene: TRBJ2-3; CDR3nt: TGCGCCAGCATAGGAGCGGGCCGGCTATTTTTT; CDR3aa: CASIGAGRLFF
v_gene: TRBV10-3; abundance: .; d_gene: .; j_gene: TRBJ1-4; CDR3nt: TGTGCCATCGGAGTGGACGCGGAAAAACTGTTTTTT; CDR3aa: CAIGVDAEKLFF
v_gene: TRBV9; abundance: .; d_gene: .; j_gene: TRBJ2-2; CDR3nt: TGTGCCAGCAGCGCTAGAGAAGTCCGACGAACCGGGGAGCTGTTTTTT; CDR3aa: CASSAREVRRTGELFF
v_gene: TRBV5-6; abundance: .; d_gene: .; j_gene: TRBJ2-2; CDR3nt: TGTGCCAGCAGCTTCTGGAGGGGCAACACCGGGGAGCTGTTTTTT; CDR3aa: CASSFWRGNTGELFF
v_gene: TRBV12-5; abundance: .; d_gene: TRBD1; j_gene: TRBJ2-3; CDR3nt: TGTGCTAGTGGTATCGGACAGGGAGTTTCGGATACGCAGTATTTT; CDR3aa: CASGIGQGVSDTQYF
v_gene: TRBV5-6; abundance: few; d_gene: TRBD1; j_gene: TRBJ1-2; CDR3nt: TGTGCCAGCATGTCAGGGGGTCGAGGGGGCTATGGCTACACCTTC; CDR3aa: CASMSGGRGGYGYTF
v_gene: TRBV10-3; abundance: .; d_gene: .; j_gene: TRBJ1-1; CDR3nt: TGTGCCATCAGTGACCGGGAAAATCTAGCTTTCTTT; CDR3aa: CAISDRENLAFF
v_gene: TRBV18; abundance: few; d_gene: .; j_gene: TRBJ1-1; CDR3nt: TGTGCCAGCTCACCCCGGGTCCTTGAAGCTTTCTTT; CDR3aa: CASSPRVLEAFF
v_gene: TRBV19; abundance: .; d_gene: .; j_gene: TRBJ2-5; CDR3nt: TGTGCCAGTACAGGTCCGGGCAGTTCCTCGGAGACCCAGTACTTC; CDR3aa: CASTGPGSSSETQYF
v_gene: TRBV9; abundance: .; d_gene: TRBD2; j_gene: TRBJ2-3; CDR3nt: TGTGCCAGCAGCCAGGGACTAGCGGGAGGGTTTGCAGATACGCAGTATTTT; CDR3aa: CASSQGLAGGFADTQYF
v_gene: TRBV18; abundance: .; d_gene: .; j_gene: TRBJ1-1; CDR3nt: TGTGCCAGCTCACCATCGCAGGACACTGAAGCTTTCTTT; CDR3aa: CASSPSQDTEAFF
v_gene: TRBV27; abundance: once; d_gene: TRBD2; j_gene: TRBJ2-7; CDR3nt: TGTGCCAGCAGTTCCCCAACGGGGAGGGTCTACGAGCAGTACTTC; CDR3aa: CASSSPTGRVYEQYF
v_gene: TRBV6-5; abundance: .; d_gene: TRBD2; j_gene: TRBJ2-1; CDR3nt: TGTGCCAGCAGAGTTCTGCGGGAGGGGCCGTGGGAGTTCTTC; CDR3aa: CASRVLREGPWEFF
v_gene: TRBV5-1; abundance: .; d_gene: .; j_gene: TRBJ2-7; CDR3nt: TGCGCCAGCAGCTCTGGACAGCGAACCTACGAGCAGTACTTC; CDR3aa: CASSSGQRTYEQYF
v_gene: TRBV29-1; abundance: .; d_gene: TRBD2; j_gene: TRBJ2-1; CDR3nt: TGCAGCGGGGGGGGACGGCCAAACAATGAGCAGTTCTTC; CDR3aa: CSGGGRPNNEQFF
v_gene: TRBV29-1; abundance: .; d_gene: TRBD1; j_gene: TRBJ2-7; CDR3nt: TGCAGCGTTGAAGGCGTACAGGGGGGCTTCTACGAGCAGTACTTC; CDR3aa: CSVEGVQGGFYEQYF
v_gene: TRBV9; abundance: .; d_gene: TRBD1; j_gene: TRBJ2-7; CDR3nt: TGTGCCAGCAGCGTAGCTACCGGGACAGCAAGTCCCTACGAGCAGTACTTC; CDR3aa: CASSVATGTASPYEQYF
v_gene: TRBV7-6; abundance: once; d_gene: .; j_gene: TRBJ2-2; CDR3nt: TGTGCCAGCAGCTTTGTGGGAACCGGGGAGCTGTTTTTT; CDR3aa: CASSFVGTGELFF
v_gene: TRBV7-8; abundance: .; d_gene: .; j_gene: TRBJ2-7; CDR3nt: TGTGCCAGCAGCACCGTCCTGATCTCCTACGAGCAGTACTTC; CDR3aa: CASSTVLISYEQYF
v_gene: TRBV5-4; abundance: .; d_gene: TRBD1; j_gene: TRBJ2-1; CDR3nt: TGTGCCAGCAGTCCACAGGGGAATGAGCAGTTCTTC; CDR3aa: CASSPQGNEQFF
v_gene: TRBV4-1; abundance: .; d_gene: .; j_gene: TRBJ1-5; CDR3nt: TGCGCCAGCAGCCAAGATTGGGACTTTAACAGGGTTAGCAATCAGCCCCAGCATTTT; CDR3aa: CASSQDWDFNRVSNQPQHF
v_gene: TRBV27; abundance: once; d_gene: .; j_gene: TRBJ2-1; CDR3nt: TGTGCCAGCAGGAGTTGGCAGGCAAAAAATGAGCAGTTCTTC; CDR3aa: CASRSWQAKNEQFF
v_gene: TRBV28; abundance: .; d_gene: .; j_gene: TRBJ2-7; CDR3nt: TGTGCCAGCAGCTCGCCCCAGGGTTATCTTAACGAGCAGTACTTC; CDR3aa: CASSSPQGYLNEQYF
v_gene: TRBV6-6; abundance: once; d_gene: .; j_gene: TRBJ1-1; CDR3nt: TGTGCCAGCAGTTACATCCCGGGAGGGGACACTGAAGCTTTCTTT; CDR3aa: CASSYIPGGDTEAFF
v_gene: TRBV29-1; abundance: medium-sized; d_gene: .; j_gene: TRBJ2-3; CDR3nt: TGCAGCGTTGAAGAAACCCCTAATACGCAGTATTTT; CDR3aa: CSVEETPNTQYF
v_gene: TRBV2; abundance: .; d_gene: TRBD1; j_gene: TRBJ2-5; CDR3nt: TGTGCCAGCACTCTGAGGTCAGGGGGAGAGACCCAGTACTTC; CDR3aa: CASTLRSGGETQYF
v_gene: TRBV5-4; abundance: .; d_gene: .; j_gene: TRBJ2-7; CDR3nt: TGTGCCAGCAGCTTGGAAGGGGGGTACGCCTACGAGCAGTACTTC; CDR3aa: CASSLEGGYAYEQYF
v_gene: TRBV6-5; abundance: .; d_gene: .; j_gene: TRBJ2-1; CDR3nt: TGTGCCAGCGCGACACAGAATGAGCAGTTCTTC; CDR3aa: CASATQNEQFF
v_gene: TRBV15; abundance: .; d_gene: TRBD2; j_gene: TRBJ2-1; CDR3nt: TGTGCCACTTATAGCGGGAGGAATGAGCAGTTCTTC; CDR3aa: CATYSGRNEQFF
v_gene: TRBV10-3; abundance: .; d_gene: .; j_gene: TRBJ1-1; CDR3nt: TGTGCCATCAGAGGGGGCACTGAAGCTTTCTTT; CDR3aa: CAIRGGTEAFF
v_gene: TRBV2; abundance: .; d_gene: TRBD1; j_gene: TRBJ1-5; CDR3nt: TGTGCCAGCGAATTCCGGGACAGGGGGGTTCAGCCCCAGCATTTT; CDR3aa: CASEFRDRGVQPQHF
v_gene: TRBV7-9; abundance: .; d_gene: TRBD1; j_gene: TRBJ1-1; CDR3nt: TGTGCCAGCAGCTTCCAGGGGGCTATAAACACTGAAGCTTTCTTT; CDR3aa: CASSFQGAINTEAFF
v_gene: TRBV10-3; abundance: once; d_gene: TRBD1; j_gene: TRBJ2-7; CDR3nt: TGTGCCATCAGTGAGTCAGGGGGCAGGGGGTACGAGCAGTACTTC; CDR3aa: CAISESGGRGYEQYF
v_gene: TRBV7-6; abundance: few; d_gene: TRBD1; j_gene: TRBJ1-1; CDR3nt: TGTGCCAGCAGCCGACTGACAGGGGTCGTCACTGAAGCTTTCTTT; CDR3aa: CASSRLTGVVTEAFF
v_gene: TRBV14; abundance: .; d_gene: .; j_gene: TRBJ2-5; CDR3nt: TGTGCCAGCAGCCAACTCCAGGGGGGTACCCAGTACTTC; CDR3aa: CASSQLQGGTQYF
v_gene: TRBV5-1; abundance: .; d_gene: .; j_gene: TRBJ2-3; CDR3nt: TGCGCCAGCAGCCCAAATCCGGGCGATACGCAGTATTTT; CDR3aa: CASSPNPGDTQYF
v_gene: TRBV18; abundance: .; d_gene: .; j_gene: TRBJ2-7; CDR3nt: TGTGCCAGCTCACCAGTAAGCGAACCAAGCTCCTACGAGCAGTACTTC; CDR3aa: CASSPVSEPSSYEQYF
v_gene: TRBV7-2; abundance: once; d_gene: TRBD1; j_gene: TRBJ2-2; CDR3nt: TGTGCCAGCAGCATTTTGGCCGGACAGGGGGCTGCCACCGGGGAGCTGTTTTTT; CDR3aa: CASSILAGQGAATGELFF
v_gene: TRBV10-2; abundance: .; d_gene: .; j_gene: TRBJ2-7; CDR3nt: TGCGCCAGCAGCCACATGGGCGAGCAGTACTTC; CDR3aa: CASSHMGEQYF
v_gene: TRBV19; abundance: .; d_gene: TRBD2; j_gene: TRBJ2-1; CDR3nt: TGTGCCAGTAGTATACCGCCAAGGGGGACTAGCAGAAATGAGCAGTTCTTC; CDR3aa: CASSIPPRGTSRNEQFF
v_gene: TRBV4-3; abundance: .; d_gene: .; j_gene: TRBJ2-3; CDR3nt: TGCGCCAGCAGCCAAGGATCCTTTGGTACGCAGTATTTT; CDR3aa: CASSQGSFGTQYF
v_gene: TRBV4-3; abundance: once; d_gene: .; j_gene: TRBJ1-4; CDR3nt: TGCGCCAGCAGCTTACAGGGCGGGCCTAATGAAAAACTGTTTTTT; CDR3aa: CASSLQGGPNEKLFF
v_gene: TRBV7-8; abundance: .; d_gene: TRBD2; j_gene: TRBJ2-1; CDR3nt: TGTGCCAGCAGCCCGCGACTAGCCCAGGGTGAGCAGTTCTTC; CDR3aa: CASSPRLAQGEQFF
v_gene: TRBV7-9; abundance: .; d_gene: TRBD1; j_gene: TRBJ1-4; CDR3nt: TGTGCCAGCAGCTTACGAACAGGGGGAGGTGAAAAACTGTTTTTT; CDR3aa: CASSLRTGGGEKLFF
v_gene: TRBV2; abundance: .; d_gene: TRBD2; j_gene: TRBJ2-1; CDR3nt: TGTGCCAGCAGGCCCACTAGCGATTCATCCTACAATGAGCAGTTCTTC; CDR3aa: CASRPTSDSSYNEQFF
v_gene: TRBV6-6; abundance: .; d_gene: .; j_gene: TRBJ1-4; CDR3nt: TGTGCCAGCAGTCTTCTAGAAAAACTGTTTTTT; CDR3aa: CASSLLEKLFF
v_gene: TRBV2; abundance: few; d_gene: .; j_gene: TRBJ2-7; CDR3nt: TGTGCCAGCAGAATCCAAGGCACTGGGGGCGAGCAGTACTTC; CDR3aa: CASRIQGTGGEQYF
v_gene: TRBV7-2; abundance: .; d_gene: TRBD2; j_gene: TRBJ2-7; CDR3nt: TGTGCCAGCATCCTTTCGACTAGCGCGGGGGAGCAGTACTTC; CDR3aa: CASILSTSAGEQYF
v_gene: TRBV5-5; abundance: .; d_gene: .; j_gene: TRBJ1-2; CDR3nt: TGTGCCAGCAGCTTGGGGCTGATAAATGGCTACACCTTC; CDR3aa: CASSLGLINGYTF